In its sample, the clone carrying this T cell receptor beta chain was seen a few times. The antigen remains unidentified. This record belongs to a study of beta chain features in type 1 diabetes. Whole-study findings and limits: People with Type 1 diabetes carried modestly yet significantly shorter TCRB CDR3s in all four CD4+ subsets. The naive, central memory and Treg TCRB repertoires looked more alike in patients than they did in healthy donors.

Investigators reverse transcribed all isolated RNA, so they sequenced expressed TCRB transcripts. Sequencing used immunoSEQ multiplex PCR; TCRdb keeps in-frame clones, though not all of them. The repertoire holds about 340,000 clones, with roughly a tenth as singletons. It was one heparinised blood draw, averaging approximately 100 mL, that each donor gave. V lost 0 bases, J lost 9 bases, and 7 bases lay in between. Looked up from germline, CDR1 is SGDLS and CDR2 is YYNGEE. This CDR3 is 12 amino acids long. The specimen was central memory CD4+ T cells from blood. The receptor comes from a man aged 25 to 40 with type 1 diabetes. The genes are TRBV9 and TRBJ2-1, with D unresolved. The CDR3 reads CASSVADGEQFF. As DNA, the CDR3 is TGTGCCAGCAGCGTAGCAGACGGTGAGCAGTTCTTC.